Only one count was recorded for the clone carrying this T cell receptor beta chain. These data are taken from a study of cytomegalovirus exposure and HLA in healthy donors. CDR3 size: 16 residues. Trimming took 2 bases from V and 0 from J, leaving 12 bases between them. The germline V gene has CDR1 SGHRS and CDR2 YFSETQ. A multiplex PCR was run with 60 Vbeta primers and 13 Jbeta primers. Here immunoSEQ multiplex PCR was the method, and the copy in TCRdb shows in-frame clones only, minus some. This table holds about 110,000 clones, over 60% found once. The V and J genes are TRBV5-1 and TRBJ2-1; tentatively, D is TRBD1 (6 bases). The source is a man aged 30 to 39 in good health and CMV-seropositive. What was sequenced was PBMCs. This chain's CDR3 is CASSFQGRSSYNEQFF. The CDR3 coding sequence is TGCGCCAGCAGCTTTCAGGGGCGGAGCTCCTACAATGAGCAGTTCTTC.